Detailed here is one T cell receptor beta chain. Its antigen is still unknown. Generated by immunoSEQ multiplex PCR, the TCRdb table keeps only in-frame clones and is missing some. Of fewer than 2.5 million clones in the sample, 80% to 95% were seen once. This CDR3 has 15 amino acids. Germline V gene lookup returns CDR1 SGHVS and CDR2 FQNEAQ. The junction had 7 bases not matched to a gene; V was cut back by 3 bases and J by 4 bases. The data stem from a study of shared clonotypes between healthy human individuals. Broader study findings: The researchers took only blood, and tissue repertoires probably look different. Deeper or shallower sequencing was expected to change how clonotypes are shared among donors.

Recent acute infections and vaccinations were absent in the healthy HIV-negative adult donors. CD4+ cells were split into CD45RA+ naive and CD45RA-negative memory subsets. The genes are TRBV7-8 and TRBJ2-5; 8 bases are a match to TRBD2. Sequencing was performed on naive CD4+ T cells from PBMCs. The sample's subset: CD45RA+ positively selected. The receptor's source is a man younger than 35 in good health. Some clones in this sample may be carry-over from other donors' samples. Written as DNA, the CDR3 is TGTGCCAGCAGCTTGGGGACTAGAATGATAGAGACCCAGTACTTC. Amino acid sequence: CASSLGTRMIETQYF.